This T cell receptor beta chain originates from a study of T cell responses to AZD1222 COVID-19 vaccine. CDR1 is SGHNT, CDR2 YYREEE, per germline (reference sequence). V was clipped by 5 bases and J by 6 bases; unmatched bases: 14. This CDR3 has 17 residues. Worth noting for this clone: The target antigen is unknown.

The data were produced by immunoSEQ multiplex PCR, yet TCRdb's version contains in-frame clones alone and is incomplete. The sample has roughly 150,000 clones, roughly nine tenths seen once; the top ten hold just under 7%. Study conclusions and caveats: Clonal diversity was possibly underestimated, and white British individuals and females predominated among donors. Baseline seropositivity characterized only a handful of AZD1222 recipients. Only after the peak T cell response were repertoires sampled.

The source is an adult who had recovered from COVID-19. This specimen consisted of peripheral blood, obtained after recovery from COVID-19. The chain recombines TRBV5-4 with TRBJ1-6; 7 nucleotides align to TRBD1. This CDR3 is CASRTAREGAANSPLHF. DNA of the CDR3: TGTGCCAGCAGAACTGCCAGGGAGGGGGCGGCTAATTCACCCCTCCACTTT.